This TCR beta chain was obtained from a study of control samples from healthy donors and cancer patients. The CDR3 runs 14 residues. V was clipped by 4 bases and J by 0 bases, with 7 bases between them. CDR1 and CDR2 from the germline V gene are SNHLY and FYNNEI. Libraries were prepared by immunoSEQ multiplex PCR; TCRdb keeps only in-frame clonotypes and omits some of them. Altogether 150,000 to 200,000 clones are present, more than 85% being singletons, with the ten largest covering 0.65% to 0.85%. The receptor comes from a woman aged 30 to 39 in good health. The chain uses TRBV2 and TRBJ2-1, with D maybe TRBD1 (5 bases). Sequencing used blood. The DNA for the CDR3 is TGTGCCAGCAGTGGACAGCTCTCCTACAATGAGCAGTTCTTC. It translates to CASSGQLSYNEQFF.